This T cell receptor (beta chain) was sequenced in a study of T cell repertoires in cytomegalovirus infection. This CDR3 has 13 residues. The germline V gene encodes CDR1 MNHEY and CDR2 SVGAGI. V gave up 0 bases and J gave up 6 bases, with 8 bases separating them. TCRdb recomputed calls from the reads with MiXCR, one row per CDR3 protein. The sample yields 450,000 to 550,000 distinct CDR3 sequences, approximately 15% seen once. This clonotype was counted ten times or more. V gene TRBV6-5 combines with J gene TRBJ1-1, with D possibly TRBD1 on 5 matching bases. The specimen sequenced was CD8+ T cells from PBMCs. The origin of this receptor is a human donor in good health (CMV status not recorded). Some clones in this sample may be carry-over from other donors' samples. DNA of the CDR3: TGTGCCAGCAGTTACTCAGGACATTCTGAAGCTTTCTTT. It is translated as CASSYSGHSEAFF.